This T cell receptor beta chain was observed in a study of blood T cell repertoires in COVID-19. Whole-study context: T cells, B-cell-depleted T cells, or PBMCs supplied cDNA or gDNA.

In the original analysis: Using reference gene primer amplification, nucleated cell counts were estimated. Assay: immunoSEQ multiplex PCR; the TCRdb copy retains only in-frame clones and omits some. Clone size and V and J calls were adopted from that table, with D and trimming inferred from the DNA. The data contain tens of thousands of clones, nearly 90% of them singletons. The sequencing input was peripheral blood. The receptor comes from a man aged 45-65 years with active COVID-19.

The CDR3 DNA reads as TGTACCTCTAGGCCCGGGGGGGAGTATGGCTACACCTTC. Its protein product is CTSRPGGEYGYTF. The V call is TRBV12-3 or TRBV12-4, the J call TRBJ1-2; tentative D call: TRBD1 (5 bases). CDR3 size: 13 residues.